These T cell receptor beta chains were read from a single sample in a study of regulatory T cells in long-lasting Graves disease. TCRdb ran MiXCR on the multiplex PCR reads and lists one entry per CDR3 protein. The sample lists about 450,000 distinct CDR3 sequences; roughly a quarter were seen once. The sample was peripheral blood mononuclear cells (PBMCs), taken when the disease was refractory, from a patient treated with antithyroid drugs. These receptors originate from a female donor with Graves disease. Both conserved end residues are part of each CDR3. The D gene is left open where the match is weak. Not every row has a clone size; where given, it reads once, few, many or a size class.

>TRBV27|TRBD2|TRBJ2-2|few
CASSSTSGITGELFF
TGTGCCAGCAGTTCTACTAGCGGGATTACCGGGGAGCTGTTTTTT
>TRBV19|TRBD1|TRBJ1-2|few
CASSGNRGLGYTF
TGTGCCAGTAGTGGGAACAGGGGGCTCGGCTACACCTTC
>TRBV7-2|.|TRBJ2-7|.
CASSPTGSGYEQYF
TGTGCCAGCAGCCCCACCGGTAGTGGCTACGAGCAGTACTTC
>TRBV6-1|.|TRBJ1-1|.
CASKDKLGGVTEAFF
TGTGCCAGCAAGGACAAGCTCGGGGGGGTCACTGAAGCTTTCTTT
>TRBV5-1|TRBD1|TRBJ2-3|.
CASSSQGADTQYF
TGCGCCAGCAGCTCACAGGGGGCAGATACGCAGTATTTT
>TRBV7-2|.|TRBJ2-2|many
CASSLEGTYNTGELFF
TGTGCCAGCAGCTTAGAGGGGACCTACAACACCGGGGAGCTGTTTTTT
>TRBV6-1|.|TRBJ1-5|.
CASSDSVSNQPQHF
TGTGCCAGCAGCGACAGCGTTAGCAATCAGCCCCAGCATTTT
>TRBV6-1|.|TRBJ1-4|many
CASFQRFGEKLFF
TGTGCCAGCTTCCAGCGTTTTGGCGAAAAACTGTTTTTT
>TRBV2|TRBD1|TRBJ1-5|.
CASSGDRGNRPQHF
TGTGCCAGCAGTGGGGACAGGGGCAATCGGCCCCAGCATTTT
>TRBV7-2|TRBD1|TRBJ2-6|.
CASSLGLGQNSGANVLTF
TGTGCCAGCAGCTTAGGTTTGGGACAGAATTCTGGGGCCAACGTCCTGACTTTC